This TCR beta chain appears in the sequencing data of a study of graft-versus-host responses after intestinal transplantation (dated by TCRdb to the early 2020s). In the study overall: The transplants that recipients got were multivisceral, liver-intestinal, or isolated intestinal. Every recipient was given anti-thymocyte globulin induction, then maintenance tacrolimus and steroids for approximately 3 years. After intestinal transplantation, graft-versus-host and host-versus-graft alloreactive T cell clones in the graft, circulation and bone marrow were tracked using bulk TCR-beta CDR3 sequencing. Alloreactive clones were identified by sequencing pre-transplant mixed lymphocyte reaction products and comparing these products with unstimulated pre-transplant donor and recipient T cells. The cohort enrolled under 25 intestinal transplant recipients including one retransplant, and 3 patients lacking pretransplant specimens were excluded. A peak of at least 4% donor T cells among recipient peripheral blood mononuclear cells was the definition used for donor T cell macrochimerism. Rather than being sequenced by the commercial service, samples from a few later patients were sequenced in-house on an Illumina MiSeq and processed with MiXCR.

In the first month after transplant, blood samples were collected up to 4 times, and after that at least monthly when available. Cut back by 2 bases and 2 bases, the V and J ends lie 12 bases apart. The CDR3, cysteine through phenylalanine, is 16 amino acids long. The sequence is cut down to CDR3 DNA, 48 bases in frame from base 1. CDR1 and CDR2 are read off the germline V gene as SGHTA and FQGNSA. With regard to this clone: No cognate antigen has been identified for it. No base qualities exist here, and no much larger clone lies one base off it.

The library was prepared using the immunoSEQ multiplex PCR assay. For most patients, high-throughput TCR-beta CDR3 sequencing of genomic DNA was performed by Adaptive Biotechnologies. For the original study's pipeline: Adaptive's ImmunoSEQ software supplied the TCR sequencing data for 15 to 20 patients, while MiXCR and VDJtools were used to process a few other patients. CDR3 nucleotide sequences shared between donor and recipient were removed because their origin could not be assigned. At least 2-fold expansion over unstimulated cells and a minimum CFSE-low frequency of 0.002% (template counts) or 0.001% (read counts) were required for clones to be classified as alloreactive. Clones were considered mappable if detected in sequenced pre-transplant spleen, lymph node, or MLR CFSE-low populations of the donor or recipient. The cumulative frequency of alloreactive clones was calculated as a percentage of all sequences, weighted by copy number. TCRdb limited this immuneACCESS table to in-frame rearrangements with V and J called. A share of clones is missing; checked studies link under half to unresolved V genes, and the rest is unexplained. V and J calls and clone size are copied from that table; D and trimming were computed from the DNA. The sample contains 7,500 to 9,000 clones, nearly 95% of them found a single time. The top ten hold roughly 2.2% of the sample.

What the research found in general, with its limitations: GvH clones were detected in recipient bone marrow, and some of these GvH clones were observed earlier in ileal mucosa or blood, consistent with an intestinal mucosal origin. Conclusions were limited by the relatively low number and heterogeneity of intestinal transplant patients. In patients with donor T cell macrochimerism, the allografts had high GvH to HvG T cell clonal ratios. Early after transplant, peak levels of circulating GvH clones were associated with declines in HvG clones.

The chain employs TRBV7-2 and TRBJ1-4, with no confident D gene call. The TCR originated in a human patient who received an intestinal transplant, so some T cells may come from the graft donor. Specimen: PBMCs, collected 11 days after intestinal transplantation. The bases are TGTGCCAGCAGCTTAACTTCGGGAGGGACTAATGAAAAACTGTTTTTT. Translated, it gives CASSLTSGGTNEKLFF.